A selection of T cell receptor beta chains follows, all from one sample in a study of cytomegalovirus exposure and HLA in healthy donors. The table came from immunoSEQ multiplex PCR; TCRdb's copy has only in-frame clones and leaves some out. This sample carries some 200,000 clones, around 75% of them seen once, and the ten largest clones take roughly 6.7%. The sequencing input was PBMCs. These TCRs come from a man aged 40-49 years in good health and CMV-seropositive. The CDR3 runs from the conserved cysteine through the conserved F or W. Fields, in order: J gene, D gene, V gene, CDR3 protein. The D gene is left open where the match is weak.

TRBJ2-5	.	TRBV5-1	CASSSYSHRETQYF
TRBJ2-5	TRBD1	TRBV9	CASSETGGMEQYF
TRBJ1-2	TRBD1	TRBV6-5	CASSYGTGLNYGYTF
TRBJ2-3	TRBD2	TRBV6-1	CASSDGRTDTQYF
TRBJ1-3	.	TRBV25-1	CASSAGAPGNTIYF
TRBJ2-7	.	TRBV5-6	CASSLGSRSEQYF
TRBJ1-2	TRBD1	TRBV5-4	CASSLGDRDYGYTF
TRBJ1-1	.	TRBV19	CASSEVGGEAFF
TRBJ1-6	.	TRBV7-3	CASSLRGIGSPLHF
TRBJ2-7	TRBD1	TRBV27	CASSLWTGSNEQYF
TRBJ2-5	.	TRBV28	CASSFRETQYF